The 15 T cell receptor beta chains presented below share a single source sample, sequenced in a study of OX40 agonist ivuxolimab in advanced cancers. The assay was immunoSEQ multiplex PCR, and TCRdb's table has in-frame clones only and misses some. The repertoire holds more than 8,500 clones, approximately 70% seen once, with about 39% in the top ten. The material was CD4+ or CD8+ T cells sorted from blood, obtained in a trial of the OX40 agonist ivuxolimab. The source is an adult with an advanced solid tumor such as melanoma, head and neck, liver or kidney cancer.

By proportion, this clone is medium-sized. The chain joins TRBV21-1 to TRBJ2-7; the table's D call TRBD1 went unverified against the DNA. TRBV21-1 has pseudogene status. The CDR3 contains 16 residues. The CDR3: CASSPLGPYYFYEQYF. CDR3 bases: TGTGCCAGCAGCCCCCTGGGGCCCTATTACTTCTACGAGCAGTACTTC.

The genes are TRBV28 and TRBJ1-6; D might be TRBD1 (6 bases). The CDR3 has 14 amino acids. Germline CDR1 MDHEN, CDR2 SYDVKM. Trimming stripped 7 bases from V and 12 bases from J, with 19 bases between. The CDR3 DNA reads as TGTGCCAGCAATCTCCTCCAGGGGTTTCGACCCCTCCACTTT. Translating gives CASNLLQGFRPLHF.

The J gene is TRBJ1-2, the V gene TRBV29-1; 7 bases line up with TRBD1. Germline V CDR1 and CDR2: SQVTM, ANQGSEA. CDR3 size: 13 residues. The ends lost 2 bases at V and 4 bases at J; junction bases unmatched: 4. CDR3 bases: TGCAGCGTTGAAACGGGGGACAGCTATGGCTACACCTTC. Encoded protein: CSVETGDSYGYTF.

The rearrangement links TRBV7-9 to TRBJ1-5; TRBD1 matches at 10 bases. The V gene end was trimmed by 5 bases and the J gene end by 5 bases; junction bases not matched to a gene: 3. This CDR3 region has 14 residues. CDR1 and CDR2 from the germline V gene are SEHNR and FQNEAQ (reference sequence). The CDR3 bases are TGTGCCAGCAGCACCGGGACAGGGGATCAGCCCCAGCATTTT. Protein sequence: CASSTGTGDQPQHF.

The CDR3 loop reads CASSVGGSYEQYF. The CDR3 nucleotides are TGTGCCAGCAGCGTAGGGGGGTCCTACGAGCAGTACTTC. The chain couples TRBV9 to TRBJ2-7; D might be TRBD1 or TRBD2, each matching 5 bases. V shed 0 bases and J shed 1 base, with 5 bases lying between them. CDR1 is SGDLS, CDR2 YYNGEE, per germline. CDR3 length equals 13 residues.

The chain combines TRBV2 with TRBJ1-2; no firm D call. The CDR3 runs to 12 residues. The ends were cut back, 1 base at V and 4 bases at J, with 4 bases in the middle. Per germline, CDR1 SNHLY and CDR2 FYNNEI. The DNA for the CDR3 is TGTGCCAGCAGTGAAGACGGCTATGGCTACACCTTC. It specifies CASSEDGYGYTF.

The chain has TRBV10-3 and TRBJ2-7; possibly TRBD1 for D (6 bases). Trimming pared 6 bases from V and 3 bases from J, leaving 9 bases between. The CDR3 length is 12 residues. Germline-derived CDR1 and CDR2 are ENHRY and SYGVKD. The CDR3 loop is CAISGRGYEQYF. DNA of the CDR3: TGTGCCATCAGCGGCAGGGGCTACGAGCAGTACTTC.

V and J are TRBV29-1 and TRBJ2-1, with 11 nucleotides matching TRBD2. The CDR3 spans 14 residues. Per germline, CDR1 SQVTM and CDR2 ANQGSEA. V was clipped by 4 bases and J by 6 bases; unmatched bases: 5. The CDR3 loop is CSVGTSGSPNEQFF. The DNA for the CDR3 is TGCAGCGTTGGCACTAGCGGGAGCCCCAATGAGCAGTTCTTC.

This chain uses TRBV11-2 with TRBJ1-1; unclear D gene. Germline CDR1 SGHAT, CDR2 FQNNGV. V was pared by 1 base and J by 0 bases, with 9 bases between. The CDR3 is 15 amino acids. In DNA form, the CDR3 reads TGTGCCAGCAGCTTAGTCGGGGATCTGAACACTGAAGCTTTCTTT. This translates into CASSLVGDLNTEAFF.

The rearrangement links TRBV2 to TRBJ2-7; weak D call: TRBD1 (7 bases). CDR3 length: 13 amino acids. The germline gives CDR1 SNHLY, CDR2 FYNNEI. The V end lost 7 bases, the J end lost 2 bases, and 12 bases lay between the germline ends. The CDR3 DNA sequence: TGTGCCAGCAAAGGGGGGACAGCCTACGAGCAGTACTTC. As protein: CASKGGTAYEQYF.

This clone was seen a handful of times. The chain uses TRBV6-4 and TRBJ1-4; 9 nucleotides align to TRBD1. Germline V lookup: CDR1 MRHNA, CDR2 SNTAGT. V lost 6 bases to trimming and J lost 8 bases; unmatched junction nucleotides: 7. The CDR3 is 14 amino acids. DNA for the CDR3: TGTGCCAGCAGCCCCGGGACAGGGACGGAAAAACTGTTTTTT. It yields the protein CASSPGTGTEKLFF.

In its sample, this clone was seen a few times. This sequence joins TRBV19 and TRBJ1-1, with D unclear. The germline V and J ends were trimmed by 4 bases and 0 bases, with 9 bases remaining between them. CDR1 is LNHDA and CDR2 is SQIVND in the germline V gene (reference sequence). The CDR3 length is 14 residues. CDR3 sequence: CASSTRYMNTEAFF. For the CDR3, the DNA is TGTGCCAGTAGTACCCGGTACATGAACACTGAAGCTTTCTTT.

This chain connects TRBV27 to TRBJ2-1, with TRBD2 matching over 9 bases. The length of the CDR3 is 12 residues. With 3 bases clipped from V and 13 bases from J, the junction kept 4 bases outside the gene matches. Germline lookup yields CDR1 MNHEY and CDR2 SMNVEV (reference sequence). CDR3: CASSFPGLAQFF. The CDR3, as DNA: TGTGCCAGCAGTTTCCCGGGACTAGCACAGTTCTTC.

The rearrangement links TRBV7-2 to TRBJ2-1; no firm D call. This CDR3 has 14 residues. Per germline, CDR1 SGHTA and CDR2 FQGNSA. Trimming stripped 5 bases from V and 10 bases from J, with 18 bases between. The DNA for the CDR3 is TGTGCCAGCAGCCTCCTGACCCGGACGGAAGAGCAGTTCTTC. Its protein product is CASSLLTRTEEQFF.

The rearrangement links TRBV28 to TRBJ1-5; TRBD1 is a possible D gene (5 bases). The CDR3 is made up of 16 amino acids. In germline, CDR1 is MDHEN, CDR2 SYDVKM. Trimming cost V 1 base and J 0 bases, with 10 bases left between them. The CDR3 DNA reads as TGTGCCAGCAGTTTATCTGGGGGGTCTAGCAATCAGCCCCAGCATTTT. Residues: CASSLSGGSSNQPQHF.